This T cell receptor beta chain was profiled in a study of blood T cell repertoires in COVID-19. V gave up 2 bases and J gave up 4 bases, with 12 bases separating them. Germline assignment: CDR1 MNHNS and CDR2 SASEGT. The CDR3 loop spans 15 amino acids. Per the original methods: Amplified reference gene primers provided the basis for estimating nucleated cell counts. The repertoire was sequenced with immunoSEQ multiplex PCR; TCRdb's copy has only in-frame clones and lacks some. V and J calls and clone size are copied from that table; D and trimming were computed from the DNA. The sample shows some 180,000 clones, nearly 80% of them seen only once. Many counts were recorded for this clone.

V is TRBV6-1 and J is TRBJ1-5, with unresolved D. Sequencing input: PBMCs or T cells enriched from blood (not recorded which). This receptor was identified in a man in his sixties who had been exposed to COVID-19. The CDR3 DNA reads TGTGCCAGCAGTGAAATCGGGAACCCGAATCAGCCCCAGCATTTT. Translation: CASSEIGNPNQPQHF.